This T cell receptor (beta chain) was captured by sequencing in a study of blood T cell repertoires in COVID-19. Study summary: Acute and convalescent COVID-19 specimens originated in the United States, Italy and Spain.

This clone showed up just a few times. Authors' processing steps: Amplification from reference gene primers served as the basis for estimated nucleated cell counts. Clones were sequenced by immunoSEQ multiplex PCR, and TCRdb holds only the in-frame ones, with some missing. Clone size and the V and J calls come from that table; the DNA yielded D and trimming. This sample has roughly 200,000 clones, with about 85% found just once. This CDR3 spans 13 amino acids. Germline V gene sequence: CDR1 SNHLY, CDR2 FYNNEI. V lost 1 base to trimming and J lost 1 base, with 4 bases between them. The chain employs TRBV2 and TRBJ1-1, with D unclear. The TCR comes from a woman in her fifties or sixties with acute or convalescent COVID-19. Sequencing was performed on peripheral blood. Written as DNA, the CDR3 is TGTGCCAGCAGTGAAGTCAAGAACACTGAAGCTTTCTTT. It codes for CASSEVKNTEAFF.